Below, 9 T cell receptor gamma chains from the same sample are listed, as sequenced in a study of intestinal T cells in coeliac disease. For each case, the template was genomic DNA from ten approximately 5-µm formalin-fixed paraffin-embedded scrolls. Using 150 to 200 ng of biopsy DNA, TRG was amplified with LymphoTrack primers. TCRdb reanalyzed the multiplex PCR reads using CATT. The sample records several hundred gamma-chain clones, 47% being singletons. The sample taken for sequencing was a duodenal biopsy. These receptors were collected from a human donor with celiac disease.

Here the CDR3 DNA reads TGTGCCTTGTGGGAGGTGCAGGAGAAACTCTTT. Encoded protein: CALWEVQEKLF. This sequence joins TRGV9 and TRGJ1 or TRGJ2. V lost 0 bases, J lost 11 bases, and 4 bases stayed unmatched. The CDR3 totals 11 residues. Germline V lookup: CDR1 GITISATS, CDR2 ISYDGTV (reference sequence).

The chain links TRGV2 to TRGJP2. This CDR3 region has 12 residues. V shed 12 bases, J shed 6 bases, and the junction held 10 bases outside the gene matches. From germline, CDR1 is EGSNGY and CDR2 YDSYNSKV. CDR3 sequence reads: CALTAGDWIKTF. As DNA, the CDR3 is TGTGCCCTAACGGCGGGTGATTGGATCAAGACGTTT.

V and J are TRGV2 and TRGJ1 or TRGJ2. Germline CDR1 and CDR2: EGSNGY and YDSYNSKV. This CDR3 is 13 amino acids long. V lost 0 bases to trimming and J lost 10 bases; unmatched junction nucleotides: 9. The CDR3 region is CATWDGPRIKKLF. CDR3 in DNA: TGTGCCACCTGGGACGGGCCGAGGATAAAGAAACTCTTT.

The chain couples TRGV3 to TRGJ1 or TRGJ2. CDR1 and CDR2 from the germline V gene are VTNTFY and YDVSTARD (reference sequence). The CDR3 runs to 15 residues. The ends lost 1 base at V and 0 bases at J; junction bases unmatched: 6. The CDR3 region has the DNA TGTGCCACCTGGGACAGTGCCTTGAATTATTATAAGAAACTCTTT. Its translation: CATWDSALNYYKKLF.

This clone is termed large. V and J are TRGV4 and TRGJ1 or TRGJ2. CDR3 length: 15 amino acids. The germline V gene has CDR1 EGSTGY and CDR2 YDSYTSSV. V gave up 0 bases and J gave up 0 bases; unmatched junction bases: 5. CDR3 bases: TGTGCCACCTGGGATGGGAGAACGAATTATTATAAGAAACTCTTT. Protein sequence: CATWDGRTNYYKKLF.

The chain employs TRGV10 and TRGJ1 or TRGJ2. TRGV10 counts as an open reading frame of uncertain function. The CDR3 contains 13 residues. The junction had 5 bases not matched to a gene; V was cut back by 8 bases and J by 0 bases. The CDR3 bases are TGTGCTGCGTGGGTTACGAATTATTATAAGAAACTCTTT. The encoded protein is CAAWVTNYYKKLF.

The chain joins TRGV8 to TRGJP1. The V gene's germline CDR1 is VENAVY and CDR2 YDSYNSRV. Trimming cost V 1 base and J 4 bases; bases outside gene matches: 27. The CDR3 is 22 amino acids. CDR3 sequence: CATWDSSILTPRPSHTGWFKIF. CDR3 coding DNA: TGTGCCACCTGGGATAGTTCTATCCTTACCCCTCGACCATCCCACACTGGTTGGTTCAAGATATTT.

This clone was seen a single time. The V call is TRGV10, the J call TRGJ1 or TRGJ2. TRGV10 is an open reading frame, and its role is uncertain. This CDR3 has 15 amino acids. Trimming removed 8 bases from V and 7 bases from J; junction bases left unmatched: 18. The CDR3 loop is CAAWDFPPLIYKKLF. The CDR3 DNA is TGTGCTGCGTGGGATTTTCCCCCCCTTATCTATAAGAAACTCTTT.

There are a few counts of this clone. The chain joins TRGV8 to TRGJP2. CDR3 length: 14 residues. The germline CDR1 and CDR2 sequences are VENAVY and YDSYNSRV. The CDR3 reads CAPGLYSSDWIKTF. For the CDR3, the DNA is TGTGCACCTGGGCTATATAGTAGTGATTGGATCAAGACGTTT.